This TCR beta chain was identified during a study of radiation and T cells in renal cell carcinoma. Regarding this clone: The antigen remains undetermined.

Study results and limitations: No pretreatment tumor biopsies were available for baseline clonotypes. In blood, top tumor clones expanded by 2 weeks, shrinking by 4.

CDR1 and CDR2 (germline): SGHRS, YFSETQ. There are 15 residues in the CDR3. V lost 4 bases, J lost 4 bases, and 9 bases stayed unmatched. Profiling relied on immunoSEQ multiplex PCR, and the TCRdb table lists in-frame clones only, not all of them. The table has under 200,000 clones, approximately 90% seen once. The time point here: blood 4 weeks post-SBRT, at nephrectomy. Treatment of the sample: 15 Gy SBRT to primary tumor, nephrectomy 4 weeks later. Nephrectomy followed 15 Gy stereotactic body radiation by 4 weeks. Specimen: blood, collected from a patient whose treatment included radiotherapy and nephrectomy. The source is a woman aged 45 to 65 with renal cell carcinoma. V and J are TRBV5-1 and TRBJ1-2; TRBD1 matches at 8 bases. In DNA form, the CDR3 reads TGCGCCAGCAGCGAAACGACAGGGGACGGCTATGGCTACACCTTC. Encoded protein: CASSETTGDGYGYTF. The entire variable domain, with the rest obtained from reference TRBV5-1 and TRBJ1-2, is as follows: KAGVTQTPRYLIKTRGQQVTLSCSPISGHRSVSWYQQTPGQGLQFLFEYFSETQRNKGNFPGRFSGRQFSNSRSEMNVSTLELGDSALYLCASSETTGDGYGYTFGSGTRLTVV.